This T cell receptor (beta chain) was captured in a study of T cell responses to AZD1222 COVID-19 vaccine. Study outcomes and limitations: Only a handful of AZD1222 recipients, more than 5 in all, had baseline seropositivity. Close to half of spike-specific TCRs reportedly recognize unmutated variant regions. White British ancestry dominated among donors, who included more females, and clonal diversity was possibly underestimated.

For this clone: Its antigen remains unidentified.

CDR1 is SNHLY and CDR2 is FYNNEI in the germline V gene. Trimming shortened V by 6 bases and J by 5 bases, and 14 bases separated the two germline ends. The CDR3 is made up of 13 amino acids. Generated by immunoSEQ multiplex PCR, the TCRdb table keeps only in-frame clones and is missing some. Among some 200,000 clones listed, approximately 94% were seen once. This clonotype was sampled from an adult who received the MenACWY meningococcal vaccine as a control. The genes are TRBV2 and TRBJ2-7; D not resolved. This sample comprised peripheral blood, obtained 28 days after the second dose of the MenACWY control vaccine. CDR3 DNA sequence: TGTGCCAGCAGGCTCTTAGGGTGGGACGAGCAGTACTTC. Its translation: CASRLLGWDEQYF.